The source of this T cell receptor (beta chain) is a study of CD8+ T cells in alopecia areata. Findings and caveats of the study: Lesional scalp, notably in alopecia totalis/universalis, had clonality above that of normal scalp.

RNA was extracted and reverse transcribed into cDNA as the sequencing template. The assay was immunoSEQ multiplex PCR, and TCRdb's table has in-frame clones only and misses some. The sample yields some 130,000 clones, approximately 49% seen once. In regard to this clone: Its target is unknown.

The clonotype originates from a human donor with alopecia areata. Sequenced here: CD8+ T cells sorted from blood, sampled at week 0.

In nucleotides, the CDR3 is TGTGCCAGCTCCCCTAGCCAGGGGACTTATCAGCCCCAGCATTTT. Its protein product is CASSPSQGTYQPQHF. The rearrangement joins TRBV6-1 to TRBJ1-5; a possible D gene is TRBD1 (6 bases). Germline-derived CDR1 and CDR2 are MNHNS and SASEGT. The V end was cut by 8 bases, the J end by 5 bases, with 19 bases between. The CDR3 has 15 residues.